The 26 T cell receptor beta chains below all came from one sample that was sequenced in a study of blood T cell repertoires in COVID-19. This table comes from immunoSEQ multiplex PCR, and its TCRdb copy is limited to in-frame clones, with some not included. The table shows approximately 400,000 clones, with more than 70% occurring only once. Sample: PBMCs or T cells enriched from blood (not recorded which). The source is a woman under 30 who had recovered from COVID-19.

The chain links TRBV23-1 to TRBJ2-3; 12 nucleotides match TRBD1. TRBV23-1 is an ORF, and what it does is uncertain. The CDR3 spans 16 residues. The junction had 4 bases not matched to a gene; V was cut back by 0 bases and J by 6 bases. CDR3 sequence: CASSQSGTGGLDTQYF. The CDR3 DNA reads as TGCGCCAGCAGTCAATCCGGGACAGGGGGCCTCGATACGCAGTATTTT.

The chain combines TRBV24-1 with TRBJ2-1; D might be TRBD2 (7 bases). Germline lookup yields CDR1 KGHDR and CDR2 SFDVKD. This CDR3 has 16 residues. V was clipped by 5 bases and J by 2 bases, with 15 bases between them. CDR3: CATSGARGPPYNEQFF. The DNA for the CDR3 is TGTGCCACCAGTGGTGCGCGGGGGCCACCCTACAATGAGCAGTTCTTC.

V gene TRBV19 combines with J gene TRBJ1-6; 8 bases are shared with TRBD1. The CDR3 runs 17 residues. V lost 7 bases to trimming and J lost 1 base; unmatched junction nucleotides: 9. CDR1 and CDR2 (germline): LNHDA, SQIVND (reference sequence). The CDR3 nucleotides read TGTGCCAGTAAAGTCAGCAGGGGGCAATCCTATAATTCACCCCTCCACTTT. Translated: CASKVSRGQSYNSPLHF.

The table lists this clone with a count of one. The chain has TRBV2 and TRBJ1-6; TRBD1 might be the D (6 bases). The V end lost 5 bases, the J end lost 10 bases, and 21 bases lay between the germline ends. This CDR3 has 16 amino acids. In germline, CDR1 is SNHLY, CDR2 FYNNEI. The CDR3 is CASSRPTGGMNSPLHF. The CDR3 DNA follows: TGTGCCAGCAGTCGTCCGACAGGAGGAATGAACTCACCCCTCCACTTT. Full variable domain (rest looked up from reference TRBV2 and TRBJ1-6): EPEVTQTPSHQVTQMGQEVILRCVPISNHLYFYWYRQILGQKVEFLVSFYNNEISEKSEIFDDQFSVERPDGSNFTLKIRSTKLEDSAMYFCASSRPTGGMNSPLHFGNGTRLTVT.

The V and J genes are TRBV2 and TRBJ1-5; TRBD1 matches 8 bases. The CDR3 runs 14 residues. The germline V gene encodes CDR1 SNHLY and CDR2 FYNNEI. With 6 bases clipped from V and 5 bases from J, the junction kept 6 bases outside the gene matches. The CDR3 protein is CASRDREAYQPQHF. The CDR3 bases are TGTGCCAGCAGGGACAGGGAGGCATATCAGCCCCAGCATTTT.

This chain uses TRBV10-3 with TRBJ1-1; TRBD1 matches 8 bases. CDR3 length: 18 residues. V was clipped by 2 bases and J by 1 base; unmatched bases: 12. Germline values: CDR1 ENHRY, CDR2 SYGVKD. CDR3 bases: TGTGCCATCAGTGAGAGGGCCGCAGGGGGCATCACGAACACTGAAGCTTTCTTT. This encodes CAISERAAGGITNTEAFF.

The V and J genes are TRBV5-4 and TRBJ2-1, with D tentatively TRBD2 (5 bases). Germline CDR1 is SGHNT and CDR2 is YYREEE (reference sequence). The CDR3 consists of 15 residues. Trimming left V 4 bases short and J 0 bases short, with 11 bases between. In DNA form, the CDR3 reads TGTGCCAGCAGCCGAAACGGAGGCTCCTACAATGAGCAGTTCTTC. Translated, it gives CASSRNGGSYNEQFF.

This clone showed up just a few times. The chain carries TRBV7-3 and TRBJ1-1, with TRBD1 identical over 9 bases. Germline-derived CDR1 and CDR2 are SGHTA and FQGTGA. The CDR3 runs to 16 residues. V trimming: 3 bases; J trimming: 1 base; junction bases outside the gene matches: 6. CDR3 in amino acids: CASSLYGTGSNTEAFF. As DNA, the CDR3 is TGTGCCAGCAGCTTGTACGGGACAGGGTCGAACACTGAAGCTTTCTTT.

This rearrangement joins TRBV4-1 to TRBJ2-5; D is unclear. This CDR3 region has 14 residues. With 1 base removed from V and 2 bases from J, the gap between germline ends came to 8 bases. Germline V lookup: CDR1 MGHRA, CDR2 YSYEKL. The CDR3 here is CASSQGDGQETQYF. CDR3 DNA: TGCGCCAGCAGCCAAGGCGACGGGCAAGAGACCCAGTACTTC.

The chain uses TRBV6-5 and TRBJ1-1; 9 bases fit TRBD1. The length of the CDR3 is 12 residues. Germline loops: CDR1 MNHEY, CDR2 SVGAGI. Germline trimming cut 5 bases from V and 11 bases from J; bases unmatched to any gene: 6. In DNA form, the CDR3 reads TGTGCCAGCAGTAATCGACAGGGGGGGGCTTTCTTT. Amino acids: CASSNRQGGAFF.

This chain connects TRBV10-3 to TRBJ1-6, with a tentative D call TRBD1 (6 bases). Germline assignment: CDR1 ENHRY and CDR2 SYGVKD. CDR3 size: 14 residues. V was cut by 2 bases and J by 10 bases, with 12 bases left in between. CDR3 sequence reads: CAISEQGTASPLHF. CDR3 nucleotide sequence: TGTGCCATCAGTGAGCAGGGGACCGCATCACCCCTCCACTTT.

The chain is built from TRBV6-5 and TRBJ1-1; the D gene is possibly TRBD1 (5 bases). This CDR3 spans 13 amino acids. V lost 4 bases and J lost 6, with 12 bases in between. Germline V CDR1 and CDR2: MNHEY, SVGAGI. This CDR3 is CASSSYRSPEAFF. In nucleotides, the CDR3 is TGTGCCAGCAGTTCTTACAGGAGTCCTGAAGCTTTCTTT.

V gene TRBV7-2 combines with J gene TRBJ1-1; possibly TRBD1 for D (5 bases). Germline-derived CDR1 and CDR2 are SGHTA and FQGNSA. This CDR3 contains 13 residues. With 6 bases removed from V and 1 base from J, the gap between germline ends came to 9 bases. CDR3 DNA: TGTGCCAGCAGTTGGGGGGAGAACACTGAAGCTTTCTTT. Protein product: CASSWGENTEAFF.

CDR3 nucleotide sequence: TGTGCCAGCAGCGCTGACAGGGGATTCGGAAACACCATATATTTT. It specifies CASSADRGFGNTIYF. This chain links TRBV2 with TRBJ1-3; the match to TRBD1 covers 8 bases. The CDR3 consists of 15 residues. Germline V CDR1 and CDR2: SNHLY, FYNNEI. With 6 bases clipped from V and 4 bases from J, the junction kept 8 bases outside the gene matches.

The J gene is TRBJ1-2, the V gene TRBV6-5; 7 bases fit TRBD1. Germline CDR1 MNHEY, CDR2 SVGAGI. The CDR3 totals 13 residues. V shed 4 bases, J shed 4 bases, and the junction held 3 bases outside the gene matches. The CDR3 is CASSSRQGYGYTF. The CDR3 DNA follows: TGTGCCAGCAGTTCCCGACAGGGCTATGGCTACACCTTC.

The chain has TRBV4-1 and TRBJ2-7; D is perhaps TRBD1 (5 bases). Germline values: CDR1 MGHRA, CDR2 YSYEKL. The CDR3 contains 16 residues. V was pared by 1 base and J by 2 bases, with 15 bases between. CDR3 DNA: TGCGCCAGCAGCCAAGTGCACACCGACAGTACCTACGAGCAGTACTTC. Amino acid sequence: CASSQVHTDSTYEQYF.

The chain employs TRBV10-1 and TRBJ2-1, with 11 bases matching TRBD2. CDR1 WNHNN and CDR2 SYGVQD come from the germline V gene (reference sequence). V gave up 2 bases and J gave up 7 bases; unmatched junction bases: 4. This CDR3 comprises 15 residues. The CDR3 DNA sequence: TGCGCCAGCAGTGAGAAGGTAGCGGGGGGGAATGAGCAGTTCTTC. Its protein is CASSEKVAGGNEQFF.

J is TRBJ2-5 and V is TRBV6-2 or TRBV6-3, with 12 bases matching TRBD2. The J segment lost 5 bases and the V segment lost 2 bases, leaving 12 bases of the junction unmatched. From germline, CDR1 is MNHEY and CDR2 SVGEGT. The CDR3 loop spans 18 amino acids. CDR3 region: CASSYGWASGGASETQYF. In DNA form, the CDR3 reads TGTGCCAGCAGTTACGGCTGGGCTAGCGGGGGGGCCTCCGAGACCCAGTACTTC.

The chain employs TRBV6-2 or TRBV6-3 and TRBJ1-1; D unresolved. V shed 5 bases and J shed 4 bases, with 8 bases lying between them. The CDR3 sequence is 12 residues long. Germline loops: CDR1 MNHEY, CDR2 SVGEGT. The CDR3 reads CASSLGVTEAFF. CDR3 bases: TGTGCCAGCAGTCTCGGAGTCACTGAAGCTTTCTTT.

The rearrangement links TRBV30 to TRBJ2-7, with D perhaps TRBD2 (5 bases). Deletions cut 4 bases from V and 3 bases from J, with 7 bases between. The CDR3 is 11 residues long. Germline CDR1 is GTSNPN and CDR2 is SVGIG (reference sequence). CDR3 residues: CAWTGNYEQYF. Here the CDR3 DNA reads TGTGCCTGGACCGGGAACTACGAGCAGTACTTC.

V and J are TRBV19 and TRBJ1-2, with 8 bases lining up with TRBD1. J lost 5 bases, V lost 5 bases, and 7 bases had no gene match. The germline CDR1 and CDR2 sequences are LNHDA and SQIVND (reference sequence). The CDR3 runs 14 residues. CDR3 protein: CASSLDRERYGYTF. CDR3 DNA: TGTGCCAGTAGTCTGGACAGGGAACGTTATGGCTACACCTTC. The full variable domain, its missing parts supplied by reference TRBV19 and TRBJ1-2, is DGGITQSPKYLFRKEGQNVTLSCEQNLNHDAMYWYRQDPGQGLRLIYYSQIVNDFQKGDIAEGYSVSREKKESFPLTVTSAQKNPTAFYLCASSLDRERYGYTFGSGTRLTVV.

A single count supports this clone. J is TRBJ1-5 and V is TRBV7-3; D is uncertain. Trimming pared 5 bases from V and 2 bases from J, leaving 7 bases between. Germline assignment: CDR1 SGHTA and CDR2 FQGTGA. This CDR3 comprises 13 residues. CDR3 coding DNA: TGTGCCAGCAGCCCAACGGGCAATCAGCCCCAGCATTTT. Translated, it gives CASSPTGNQPQHF.

The rearrangement joins TRBV28 to TRBJ2-7, with no clear D. Trimming pared 6 bases from V and 3 bases from J, leaving 6 bases between. This CDR3 contains 11 residues. From germline, CDR1 is MDHEN and CDR2 SYDVKM. This CDR3 reads CASRESYEQYF. The DNA for the CDR3 is TGTGCCAGCAGAGAGAGCTACGAGCAGTACTTC.

This CDR3 reads CASSSGTTLEAFF. CDR3 sequence (DNA): TGTGCCAGCAGCTCAGGGACAACCCTTGAAGCTTTCTTT. The chain uses TRBV7-9 and TRBJ1-1, with D maybe TRBD1 (6 bases). The V end lost 4 bases, the J end lost 7 bases, and 13 bases lay between the germline ends. CDR1 and CDR2 from the germline V gene are SEHNR and FQNEAQ (reference sequence). The CDR3 covers 13 residues.

V is TRBV4-1 and J is TRBJ1-2, with 7 bases aligning to TRBD1. Germline trimming cut 2 bases from V and 7 bases from J; bases unmatched to any gene: 4. The V gene's germline CDR1 is MGHRA and CDR2 YSYEKL. The CDR3 has 13 residues. CDR3 sequence reads: CASSQPDRAGYTF. CDR3 DNA: TGCGCCAGCAGCCAACCAGACAGGGCTGGCTACACCTTC.

Only one count was recorded for this clone. J is TRBJ1-1 and V is TRBV4-1; a possible D gene is TRBD1 (6 bases). V lost 5 bases, J lost 1 base, and 14 bases lay in between. CDR3 length: 15 residues. Germline V gene data show CDR1 as MGHRA and CDR2 as YSYEKL. CDR3 DNA sequence: TGCGCCAGCAGCATGCAGGGGAGCAGGAACACTGAAGCTTTCTTT. It translates to CASSMQGSRNTEAFF.